This T cell receptor (beta chain) was profiled in a study of monozygotic twins with inflammatory bowel disease. TCRdb reprocessed the 5' RACE reads; each CDR3 protein has one entry and no DNA is given. The data include 110,000 to 150,000 distinct CDR3 sequences; the top ten clones carry 0.95% to 1.5%. Sequencing was carried out using blood. The sequence was collected from a human donor with ulcerative colitis or Crohn's disease, or a healthy co-twin of an affected twin (not recorded which).

CDR3 protein: CSASDGLAGSVETQYF. This sequence joins TRBV20-1 and TRBJ2-5; TCRdb names TRBD2, which stays unverified in the absence of DNA. The V gene's germline CDR1 is DFQATT and CDR2 SNEGSKA (reference sequence). The CDR3 extends over 16 amino acids.